Listed below are T cell receptor beta chains from one sample, sequenced in a study of cytomegalovirus exposure and HLA in healthy donors. The repertoire was sequenced with immunoSEQ multiplex PCR; TCRdb's copy has only in-frame clones and lacks some. The data show about 140,000 clones, 60% to 80% seen once. Input material: PBMCs. The receptors were gathered from a male donor in good health and CMV-seronegative. Both conserved end residues are part of each CDR3. The D gene is left open where the match is weak. Clone size is not always given. Where it is, it says once, few, many or a class for expanded clones.

J: TRBJ1-3; D: TRBD1; V: TRBV5-1; size: once; DNA: TGCGCCAGCAGCTTCGCTGGGACAGCCTCTGGAAACACCATATATTTT; CDR3: CASSFAGTASGNTIYF
J: TRBJ1-5; D: .; V: TRBV19; size: .; DNA: TGTGCCAGTAGTACCCGAGACAGACTCAATCAGCCCCAGCATTTT; CDR3: CASSTRDRLNQPQHF
J: TRBJ1-2; D: TRBD1; V: TRBV2; size: few; DNA: TGTGCCAGCAGTGAAACATTAGATGGGACAGGCGGCTACACCTTC; CDR3: CASSETLDGTGGYTF
J: TRBJ2-5; D: .; V: TRBV7-2; size: .; DNA: TGTGCCAGCAGCTCCGGACAGCACTTGGGGACCCAGTACTTC; CDR3: CASSSGQHLGTQYF
J: TRBJ1-2; D: .; V: TRBV6-6; size: few; DNA: TGTGCCAGCAGTTTCCCGGGACTGGACCAATATGGCTACACCTTC; CDR3: CASSFPGLDQYGYTF
J: TRBJ2-1; D: TRBD2; V: TRBV5-6; size: .; DNA: TGTGCCAGCAGCTTTAGACGGGGGGGCTCCTACAATGAGCAGTTCTTC; CDR3: CASSFRRGGSYNEQFF
J: TRBJ1-1; D: TRBD1; V: TRBV5-1; size: .; DNA: TGCGCCAGCAGCCCACGGGACAGCATTTTAGTGACTGAAGCTTTCTTT; CDR3: CASSPRDSILVTEAFF
J: TRBJ2-7; D: .; V: TRBV30; size: .; DNA: TGTGCCTGGAGTTGGGGAGGCGAGCAGTACTTC; CDR3: CAWSWGGEQYF
J: TRBJ1-1; D: .; V: TRBV6-1; size: .; DNA: TGTGCCAGCAGCCTCAAAGGGGACACTGAAGCTTTCTTT; CDR3: CASSLKGDTEAFF
J: TRBJ2-7; D: .; V: TRBV5-6; size: .; DNA: TGTGCCAGCAGCGTCGGTGTCTCCTACGAGCAGTACTTC; CDR3: CASSVGVSYEQYF
J: TRBJ2-1; D: TRBD1; V: TRBV30; size: .; DNA: TGTGCCTGTAGCACGGGACAGGGCACGAATGAGCAGTTCTTC; CDR3: CACSTGQGTNEQFF
J: TRBJ1-1; D: .; V: TRBV7-9; size: .; DNA: TGTGCCAGCAGCTTTGGGGCAAGCACTGAAGCTTTCTTT; CDR3: CASSFGASTEAFF
J: TRBJ1-5; D: .; V: TRBV28; size: .; DNA: TGTGCCAGCAGTCTTGGGGGGGCAAGGAATCAGCCCCAGCATTTT; CDR3: CASSLGGARNQPQHF
J: TRBJ1-5; D: .; V: TRBV7-8; size: .; DNA: TGTGCCAGCAGCTCCCCCGGGCAGCCCCAGCATTTT; CDR3: CASSSPGQPQHF
J: TRBJ1-6; D: .; V: TRBV6-5; size: .; DNA: TGTGCCAGCAGTTACTTCAGCGGGACCTATAATTCACCCCTCCACTTT; CDR3: CASSYFSGTYNSPLHF
J: TRBJ2-1; D: TRBD2; V: TRBV27; size: .; DNA: TGTGCCAGCAGTCCTACTAGCGGGGGTCCCAATGAGCAGTTCTTC; CDR3: CASSPTSGGPNEQFF
J: TRBJ2-3; D: TRBD2; V: TRBV9; size: .; DNA: TGTGCCAGCAGCGTAGGGCGCGGGAGGCTGACCCGCAGCACAGATACGCAGTATTTT; CDR3: CASSVGRGRLTRSTDTQYF
J: TRBJ2-1; D: .; V: TRBV11-2; size: .; DNA: TGTGCCAGCAGGACTACAGGGCCAAACAATGAGCAGTTCTTC; CDR3: CASRTTGPNNEQFF
J: TRBJ1-1; D: .; V: TRBV7-9; size: .; DNA: TGTGCCAGCAGCGTGGTTACAGGTGGCACTGAAGCTTTCTTT; CDR3: CASSVVTGGTEAFF
J: TRBJ1-2; D: .; V: TRBV11-2; size: .; DNA: TGTGCCAGCAGCCGAGACCAGGTAGCTAACTATGGCTACACCTTC; CDR3: CASSRDQVANYGYTF
J: TRBJ1-2; D: TRBD1; V: TRBV25-1; size: .; DNA: TGTGCCAGCAGTGCGGGACAGGGGCTCTATGGCTACACCTTC; CDR3: CASSAGQGLYGYTF
J: TRBJ2-2; D: TRBD1; V: TRBV29-1; size: .; DNA: TGCAGCGTGATCGACAGGGATTTCACCGGGGAGCTGTTTTTT; CDR3: CSVIDRDFTGELFF
J: TRBJ1-2; D: .; V: TRBV7-2; size: .; DNA: TGTGCCAGCAGCTTAGACTCCTACTATGGCTACACCTTC; CDR3: CASSLDSYYGYTF
J: TRBJ2-5; D: TRBD1; V: TRBV7-9; size: .; DNA: TGTGCCAGCAGCTCATCCGGGACAGGGGGTGGGACCCAGTACTTC; CDR3: CASSSSGTGGGTQYF
J: TRBJ2-7; D: .; V: TRBV28; size: .; DNA: TGTGCCAGCAGCCCCCTCCCCGGGGTGGGATCCTACGAGCAGTACTTC; CDR3: CASSPLPGVGSYEQYF
J: TRBJ1-2; D: .; V: TRBV7-2; size: .; DNA: TGTGCCAGCAGTCCGACGGAGTATGGCTACACCTTC; CDR3: CASSPTEYGYTF
J: TRBJ1-3; D: .; V: TRBV6-1; size: .; DNA: TGTGCCAGCAGTGGGAGTTCTGGAAACACCATATATTTT; CDR3: CASSGSSGNTIYF
J: TRBJ2-3; D: TRBD2; V: TRBV9; size: .; DNA: TGTGCCAGCAGCCAGGGACTAGCGGGGGGGCCAGCAGATACGCAGTATTTT; CDR3: CASSQGLAGGPADTQYF
J: TRBJ1-1; D: .; V: TRBV30; size: .; DNA: TGTGCCTGGAGTGTACGGGAGAGGGCTTTCTTT; CDR3: CAWSVRERAFF
J: TRBJ1-2; D: .; V: TRBV4-2; size: .; DNA: TGTGCCAGCCGGGGGGTGCGTGATGGCTACACCTTC; CDR3: CASRGVRDGYTF
J: TRBJ2-1; D: TRBD1; V: TRBV7-6; size: .; DNA: TGTGCCAGCAGCTTAGAACAGGGGAGCGGCAATGAGCAGTTCTTC; CDR3: CASSLEQGSGNEQFF
J: TRBJ2-1; D: .; V: TRBV28; size: .; DNA: TGTGCCAGCGGTGAGGGATCCCAGGACAATGAGCAGTTCTTC; CDR3: CASGEGSQDNEQFF
J: TRBJ2-7; D: .; V: TRBV19; size: .; DNA: TGTGCCAGTACCCGGTCTATTTCCACAACAGGGTCCGAGCAGTACTTC; CDR3: CASTRSISTTGSEQYF
J: TRBJ1-4; D: TRBD1; V: TRBV6-5; size: few; DNA: TGTGCCAGCAGCCGACAGGGGTGGAATGAAAAACTGTTTTTT; CDR3: CASSRQGWNEKLFF